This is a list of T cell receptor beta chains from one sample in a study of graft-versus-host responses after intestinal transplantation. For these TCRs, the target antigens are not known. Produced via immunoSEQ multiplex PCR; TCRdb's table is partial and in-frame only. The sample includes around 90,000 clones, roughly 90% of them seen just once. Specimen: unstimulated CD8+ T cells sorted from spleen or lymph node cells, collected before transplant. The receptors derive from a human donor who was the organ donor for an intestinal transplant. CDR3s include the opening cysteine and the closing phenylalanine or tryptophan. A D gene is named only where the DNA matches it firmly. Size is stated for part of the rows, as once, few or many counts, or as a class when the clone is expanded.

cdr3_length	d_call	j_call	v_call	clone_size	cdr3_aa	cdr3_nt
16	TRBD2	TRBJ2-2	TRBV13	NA	CASSTRSGRANGELFF	TGTGCCAGCAGCACCCGTAGCGGGAGGGCCAACGGGGAGCTGTTTTTT
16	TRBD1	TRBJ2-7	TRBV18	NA	CASSLLLGQAPYEQYF	TGTGCCAGCTCACTACTTTTGGGACAGGCCCCCTACGAGCAGTACTTC
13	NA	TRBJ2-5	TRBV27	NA	CASISRVQETQYF	TGTGCCAGCATTAGTCGGGTCCAAGAGACCCAGTACTTC
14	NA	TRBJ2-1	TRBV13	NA	CASSPRRGSNEQFF	TGTGCCAGCAGCCCCCGCCGCGGCAGCAATGAGCAGTTCTTC
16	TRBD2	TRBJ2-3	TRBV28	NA	CASNPELAGGGDTQYF	TGTGCCAGCAATCCGGAGTTAGCGGGAGGTGGTGATACGCAGTATTTT
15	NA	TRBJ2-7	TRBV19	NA	CASSLSGNSVYEQYF	TGTGCCAGTAGTCTATCCGGGAACTCAGTCTACGAGCAGTACTTC
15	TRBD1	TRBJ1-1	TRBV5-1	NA	CASSPDREYNTEAFF	TGCGCCAGCAGCCCGGACAGGGAATATAACACTGAAGCTTTCTTT
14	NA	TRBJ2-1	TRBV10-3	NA	CAITKDSSYNEQFF	TGTGCCATCACCAAGGACAGTTCCTACAATGAGCAGTTCTTC
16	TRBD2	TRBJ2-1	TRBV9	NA	CASSVGGGFSQGEQFF	TGTGCCAGCAGCGTTGGCGGGGGGTTCTCGCAAGGGGAGCAGTTCTTC
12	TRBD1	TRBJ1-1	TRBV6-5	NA	CASRETGDQAFF	TGTGCCAGCAGAGAGACAGGGGATCAAGCTTTCTTT
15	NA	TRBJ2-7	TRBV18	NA	CASSHELRAHDERYF	TGTGCCAGCTCCCACGAGCTGCGGGCCCACGACGAGCGGTACTTC
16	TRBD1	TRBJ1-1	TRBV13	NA	CASSPTPRTGGSEAFF	TGTGCCAGCAGTCCAACCCCACGGACAGGGGGATCTGAAGCTTTCTTT
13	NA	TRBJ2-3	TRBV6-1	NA	CASRPSGTDTQYF	TGTGCCAGCAGGCCTAGCGGCACAGATACGCAGTATTTT
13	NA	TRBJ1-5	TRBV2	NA	CASSERGNQPQHF	TGTGCCAGCAGTGAACGGGGGAATCAGCCCCAGCATTTT
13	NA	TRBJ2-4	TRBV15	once	CATRQEEENIQYF	TGTGCCACCAGGCAGGAGGAGGAAAACATTCAGTACTTC
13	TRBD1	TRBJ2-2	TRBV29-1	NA	CSVWTGGGGELFF	TGCAGCGTTTGGACAGGGGGCGGCGGGGAGCTGTTTTTT
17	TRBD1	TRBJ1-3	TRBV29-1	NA	CSVDSGQLDTSGNTIYF	TGCAGCGTTGATTCGGGACAGCTAGATACCTCTGGAAACACCATATATTTT
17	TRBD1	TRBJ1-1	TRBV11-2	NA	CASSLWNRGNINTEAFF	TGTGCCAGCAGCTTATGGAACAGGGGTAACATTAACACTGAAGCTTTCTTT
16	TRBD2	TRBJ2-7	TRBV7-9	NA	CASNLLVAGTSYEQYF	TGTGCCAGCAATCTCCTTGTAGCGGGGACTTCCTACGAGCAGTACTTC
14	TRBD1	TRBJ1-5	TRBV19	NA	CASKGTVSNQPQHF	TGTGCCAGCAAGGGGACAGTTAGCAATCAGCCCCAGCATTTT
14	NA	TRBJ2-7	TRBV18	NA	CASSTHDRAYEQYF	TGTGCCAGCTCAACGCACGACAGAGCCTACGAGCAGTACTTC
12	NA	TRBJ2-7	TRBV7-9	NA	CASSLLAHEQYF	TGTGCCAGCAGCTTACTAGCCCACGAGCAGTACTTC
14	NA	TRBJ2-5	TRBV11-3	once	CASSLGGPGETQYF	TGTGCCAGCAGCTTGGGGGGGCCAGGGGAGACCCAGTACTTC
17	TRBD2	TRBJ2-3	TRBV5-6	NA	CASSFPGLDTSTDTQYF	TGTGCCAGCAGCTTTCCGGGACTAGATACTAGCACAGATACGCAGTATTTT
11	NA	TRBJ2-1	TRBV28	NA	CASSSGNEQFF	TGTGCCAGCAGTTCAGGTAATGAGCAGTTCTTC
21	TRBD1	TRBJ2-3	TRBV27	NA	CASSSIRTGGAAGVTTDTQYF	TGTGCCAGCAGTTCAATCAGGACAGGGGGCGCGGCGGGAGTGACCACAGATACGCAGTATTTT
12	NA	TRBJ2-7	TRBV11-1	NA	CASSLGADEQYF	TGTGCCAGCAGCTTAGGGGCTGACGAGCAGTACTTC
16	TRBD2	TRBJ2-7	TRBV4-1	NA	CASSHSITSETYEQYF	TGCGCCAGCAGCCATTCTATTACTAGCGAGACCTACGAGCAGTACTTC
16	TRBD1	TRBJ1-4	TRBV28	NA	CASRTQGGATNEKLFF	TGTGCCAGCAGAACACAGGGGGGAGCGACTAATGAAAAACTGTTTTTT
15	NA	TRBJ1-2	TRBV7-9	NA	CASSPTAGAGYGYTF	TGTGCCAGCAGCCCTACGGCAGGGGCCGGCTATGGCTACACCTTC
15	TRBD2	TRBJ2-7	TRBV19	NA	CASSTGASGPYEQYF	TGTGCCAGTAGCACAGGAGCTAGCGGACCCTACGAGCAGTACTTC
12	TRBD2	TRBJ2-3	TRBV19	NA	CVAGGPTDTQYF	TGTGTGGCGGGGGGACCCACAGATACGCAGTATTTT
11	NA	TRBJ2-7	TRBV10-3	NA	CATGVPYEQYF	TGTGCCACAGGGGTTCCCTACGAGCAGTACTTC
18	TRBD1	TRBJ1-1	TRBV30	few	CAWSTRSPDRGRSTEAFF	TGTGCCTGGAGTACAAGAAGCCCGGACAGGGGACGGAGCACTGAAGCTTTCTTT
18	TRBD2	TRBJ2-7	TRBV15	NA	CATSRASQGTSATYEQYF	TGTGCCACCAGCAGAGCTTCACAGGGGACTAGCGCCACCTACGAGCAGTACTTC
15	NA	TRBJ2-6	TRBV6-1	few	CASSAGDSGANVLTF	TGTGCCAGCAGTGCTGGGGACTCCGGGGCCAACGTCCTGACTTTC
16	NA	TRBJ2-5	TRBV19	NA	CASSPPSGGIQETQYF	TGTGCCAGTAGTCCCCCCTCTGGGGGGATCCAAGAGACCCAGTACTTC
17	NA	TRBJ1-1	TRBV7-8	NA	CASRELDVSRRNTEAFF	TGTGCCAGTAGAGAGCTAGACGTCTCTAGGAGGAACACTGAAGCTTTCTTT